This TCR beta chain came from a study of T cell changes during pregnancy in multiple sclerosis. V shed 3 bases and J shed 1 base, with 3 bases lying between them. The CDR3 runs 11 residues. Germline V lookup: CDR1 DFQATT, CDR2 SNEGSKA (reference sequence). On this clone itself: The same CDR3 arises from other DNA sequences in this sample as well.

Assay: immunoSEQ multiplex PCR; the TCRdb copy retains only in-frame clones and omits some. Found here are approximately 90,000 clones, 85% to 95% of them singletons; the top ten hold about 2%. The source material was peripheral blood, sampled after pregnancy. The V call is TRBV20-1, the J call TRBJ1-1; D is undetermined. This TCR derives from a female donor with multiple sclerosis, enrolled in a pregnancy study. CDR3 sequence reads: CSASRNTEAFF. Written as DNA, the CDR3 is TGCAGTGCTAGTAGGAACACTGAAGCTTTCTTT.